Presented here are 24 T cell receptor beta chains from one specimen sequenced in a study of beta chain features in type 1 diabetes. Overall study results and limits: Moderately but significantly shorter TCRB CDR3s were found in Type 1 diabetes patients in all four CD4+ subsets.

Investigators reverse transcribed all isolated RNA, so they sequenced expressed TCRB transcripts. The method was immunoSEQ multiplex PCR; TCRdb's version includes in-frame clones alone and lacks a portion of them. The table lists some 160,000 clones, roughly 10% of them singletons. No antigens are known for them. The sample taken for sequencing was central memory CD4+ T cells from blood. These receptors came from a woman aged 25 to 39 with type 1 diabetes.

The chain employs TRBV19 and TRBJ2-6; TRBD2 matches 8 bases. CDR3 length equals 17 residues. Germline-derived CDR1 and CDR2 are LNHDA and SQIVND (reference sequence). Germline trimming cut 6 bases from V and 4 bases from J; bases unmatched to any gene: 11. CDR3 loop: CASSLASGSSGANVLTF. CDR3 sequence (DNA): TGTGCCAGTAGCCTAGCGAGCGGGAGTTCGGGGGCCAACGTCCTGACTTTC.

This chain links TRBV7-3 with TRBJ2-3; TRBD2 matches 7 bases. V was pared by 1 base and J by 6 bases, with 7 bases of the junction left unmatched. CDR1 is SGHTA, CDR2 FQGTGA, per germline. The CDR3 has 15 amino acids. The CDR3 sequence is CASSLNGGSSDTQYF. In DNA, the CDR3 is TGTGCCAGCAGCTTAAACGGCGGGAGCTCGGATACGCAGTATTTT.

The table lists this clone with a few counts. V is TRBV7-2 and J is TRBJ2-1, with TRBD2 identical over 7 bases. The CDR3 length is 16 residues. Germline V gene data show CDR1 as SGHTA and CDR2 as FQGNSA. Germline trimming cut 2 bases from V and 6 bases from J; bases unmatched to any gene: 10. The CDR3 spells CASSLTGRGRGNEQFF. CDR3 nucleotides: TGTGCCAGCAGCTTAACGGGTCGCGGGAGAGGCAATGAGCAGTTCTTC.

This clone was detected only a few times. This chain joins TRBV6-5 and TRBJ1-1; 9 nucleotides line up with TRBD1. This CDR3 spans 14 amino acids. Germline values: CDR1 MNHEY, CDR2 SVGAGI. V was pared by 5 bases and J by 4 bases, with 5 bases of the junction left unmatched. CDR3 coding DNA: TGTGCCAGCAGTGGACAGGGGTTTAGCACTGAAGCTTTCTTT. Protein: CASSGQGFSTEAFF.

This clone was observed a few times. The chain recombines TRBV28 with TRBJ1-2; D is possibly TRBD1 (5 bases). Per the germline V gene, CDR1 is MDHEN and CDR2 is SYDVKM. The CDR3 extends over 13 amino acids. The ends were cut back, 3 bases at V and 7 bases at J, with 12 bases in the middle. The CDR3 sequence is CASSFLDSPGYTF. CDR3 nucleotide sequence: TGTGCCAGCAGTTTCCTCGACAGTCCTGGCTACACCTTC.

This clone turned up a few times. The chain carries TRBV6-6 and TRBJ2-1; a possible D gene is TRBD1 (5 bases). This CDR3 contains 14 residues. Germline CDR1 is MNHNY and CDR2 is SVGAGI (reference sequence). The ends were cut back, 4 bases at V and 6 bases at J, with 13 bases in the middle. The CDR3 spells CASSSTQGFNEQFF. The CDR3 DNA is TGTGCCAGCAGTTCTACGCAGGGCTTCAATGAGCAGTTCTTC.

V gene TRBV5-6 combines with J gene TRBJ1-2; D gene ambiguous. The CDR3 is 13 amino acids. V lost 2 bases and J 1 base, leaving 6 bases between the germline ends. Germline V gives CDR1 SGHDT, CDR2 YYEEEE. CDR3 region: CASSLHLNYGYTF. The CDR3 DNA reads as TGTGCCAGCAGCTTACACCTTAACTATGGCTACACCTTC. Full variable domain (remainder filled in from reference TRBV5-6 and TRBJ1-2): DAGVTQSPTHLIKTRGQQVTLRCSPKSGHDTVSWYQQALGQGPQFIFQYYEEEERQRGNFPDRFSGHQFPNYSSELNVNALLLGDSALYLCASSLHLNYGYTFGSGTRLTVV.

This clone was detected only a few times. The CDR3 reads CASSQVEQGAAFF. The CDR3 DNA is TGCGCCAGCAGCCAAGTTGAACAGGGGGCAGCTTTCTTT. This chain uses TRBV4-1 with TRBJ1-1; 9 nucleotides match TRBD1. The CDR3 loop spans 13 amino acids. Germline V gives CDR1 MGHRA, CDR2 YSYEKL. The junction had 4 bases not matched to a gene; V was cut back by 1 base and J by 10 bases.

This clone was counted between two and nine times. This rearrangement joins TRBV7-9 to TRBJ2-7; the D is unclear. The CDR3 is made up of 17 amino acids. V was shortened by 1 base and J by 2 bases, with 18 bases between the two germline ends. In germline, CDR1 is SEHNR, CDR2 FQNEAQ (reference sequence). CDR3 bases: TGTGCCAGCAGCTTAGGTCTAGAAATTTCCTTGGCCTACGAGCAGTACTTC. Its translation: CASSLGLEISLAYEQYF.

CDR3 sequence: CASTETSGRQYF. The CDR3 coding sequence is TGTGCCAGTACCGAGACTAGCGGGAGACAGTATTTT. V gene TRBV19 combines with J gene TRBJ2-3; TRBD2 aligns across 12 bases. The germline CDR1 and CDR2 sequences are LNHDA and SQIVND (reference sequence). V was clipped by 7 bases and J by 12 bases; unmatched bases: 5. The CDR3 covers 12 residues.

This rearrangement joins TRBV7-9 to TRBJ2-5; maybe TRBD2 (6 bases). CDR1 is SEHNR and CDR2 is FQNEAQ in the germline V gene (reference sequence). The V gene lost 5 bases and the J gene lost 1 base, with 17 bases spanning the gap. The CDR3 loop spans 16 amino acids. The CDR3 DNA reads TGTGCCAGCAGCACTGGTAGCGGATACACCCAAGAGACCCAGTACTTC. It encodes CASSTGSGYTQETQYF.

This clone was observed a few times. This chain uses TRBV9 with TRBJ1-2; 9 nucleotides line up with TRBD1. Germline V gene data show CDR1 as SGDLS and CDR2 as YYNGEE. The CDR3 loop spans 15 amino acids. With V trimmed by 0 bases and J by 2 bases, 2 bases remained unmatched. The DNA of the CDR3 is TGTGCCAGCAGCGTAGGCGGACAGGGGAACTATGGCTACACCTTC. Its translation is CASSVGGQGNYGYTF.

This clone has only a few counts. The J gene is TRBJ2-2, the V gene TRBV29-1, with a weak D call TRBD1 (6 bases). V was cut by 4 bases and J by 2 bases, with 11 bases left in between. The CDR3 contains 14 residues. Germline V gene data show CDR1 as SQVTM and CDR2 as ANQGSEA. The CDR3 DNA reads TGCAGCGTTGCCGCAGGGGTAAACACCGGGGAGCTGTTTTTT. It is translated as CSVAAGVNTGELFF.

This chain connects TRBV7-9 to TRBJ2-5; 11 nucleotides agree with TRBD1. CDR3 length equals 12 residues. Per the germline V gene, CDR1 is SEHNR and CDR2 is FQNEAQ (reference sequence). Trimming removed 5 bases from V and 12 bases from J; junction bases left unmatched: 5. The CDR3 loop reads CASSQAGQGEYF. DNA for the CDR3: TGTGCCAGCAGCCAAGCGGGACAGGGGGAGTACTTC.

This clone was seen a few times. This chain uses TRBV29-1 with TRBJ2-2, with TRBD2 matching over 10 bases. The CDR3 is made up of 14 amino acids. Germline CDR1 is SQVTM and CDR2 is ANQGSEA. V dropped 8 bases and J dropped 0; count of bases not matched to a gene: 3. The CDR3 nucleotides read TGCAGCACTAGCGGGACTACGAACACCGGGGAGCTGTTTTTT. This codes for CSTSGTTNTGELFF.

This clone was counted at least ten times. The chain couples TRBV27 to TRBJ2-1; 7 positions agree with TRBD1. Trimming cost V 8 bases and J 4 bases; bases outside gene matches: 8. This CDR3 is 14 amino acids long. The germline V gene has CDR1 MNHEY and CDR2 SMNVEV (reference sequence). Written as DNA, the CDR3 is TGTGCCAGCGAGGGGACAGCTAAATACAATGAGCAGTTCTTC. It encodes CASEGTAKYNEQFF.

This clone was found many times. The gene calls are TRBV11-2 and TRBJ2-3; D remains unclear. This CDR3 is 14 amino acids long. Germline V CDR1 and CDR2: SGHAT, FQNNGV. The V end lost 3 bases, the J end lost 5 bases, and 12 bases lay between the germline ends. As DNA, the CDR3 is TGTGCCAGCAGCTTGTGGAGCTACATAGATACGCAGTATTTT. Protein: CASSLWSYIDTQYF.

This sequence joins TRBV29-1 and TRBJ1-2, with 8 bases identical to TRBD1. The CDR3 contains 12 residues. J was trimmed by 8 bases and V by 6 bases; bases with no gene match: 8. Germline V gives CDR1 SQVTM, CDR2 ANQGSEA. CDR3 residues: CSVQGQGNGYTF. CDR3 DNA: TGCAGCGTACAAGGACAGGGTAACGGCTACACCTTC.

DNA of the CDR3: TGTGCCAGTAGTATAGAGGGAGCGGTCAGGACCGGAGCCTGGCAGTTCTTC. Translation gives CASSIEGAVRTGAWQFF. The V gene is TRBV19, the J gene TRBJ2-1, with D tentatively TRBD2 (5 bases). Looked up from germline, CDR1 is LNHDA and CDR2 is SQIVND (reference sequence). The CDR3 covers 17 residues. V lost 0 bases to trimming and J lost 12 bases, with 24 bases between them.

V and J are TRBV28 and TRBJ2-1; D is possibly TRBD2 (5 bases). The V gene's germline CDR1 is MDHEN and CDR2 SYDVKM. The CDR3 contains 15 residues. The germline V and J ends were trimmed by 7 bases and 0 bases, with 13 bases remaining between them. The CDR3 sequence is CASKEGPSSYNEQFF. The CDR3 region has the DNA TGTGCCAGCAAAGAGGGCCCGAGCTCCTACAATGAGCAGTTCTTC.

V and J are TRBV7-8 and TRBJ2-1; 14 bases align to TRBD2. Germline CDR1 reads SGHVS; CDR2 reads FQNEAQ. The CDR3 spans 16 residues. V was clipped by 5 bases and J by 6 bases; unmatched bases: 6. The CDR3 spells CASSVPGLAGANEQFF. The CDR3 DNA sequence: TGTGCCAGCAGCGTACCGGGACTAGCGGGAGCCAATGAGCAGTTCTTC.

V gene TRBV14 combines with J gene TRBJ1-1, with a tentative D call TRBD1 (6 bases). The CDR3 spans 14 residues. CDR1 SGHDN and CDR2 FVKESK come from the germline V gene. Deletions cut 0 bases from V and 10 bases from J, with 15 bases between. CDR3 loop: CASSQDQNRVAAFF. The CDR3 DNA reads as TGTGCCAGCAGCCAAGATCAAAACAGGGTTGCAGCTTTCTTT.

This clone has only a few counts. The genes are TRBV4-2 and TRBJ1-2; D possibly corresponds to TRBD1 (5 bases). V was pared by 1 base and J by 0 bases, with 18 bases between. The CDR3 loop spans 18 amino acids. Germline values: CDR1 LGHNA, CDR2 YNFKEQ. CDR3 bases: TGTGCCAGCAGCCAAGTCCAAGGGATGGCAGGGACTAACTATGGCTACACCTTC. Translation gives CASSQVQGMAGTNYGYTF.

This clone was observed a handful of times. The chain couples TRBV10-3 to TRBJ2-1, with D unclear. CDR3 length: 12 residues. V was cut by 5 bases and J by 3 bases, with 5 bases left in between. The germline V gene encodes CDR1 ENHRY and CDR2 SYGVKD. CDR3 region: CAISSDYNEQFF. The CDR3 coding sequence is TGTGCCATCAGTTCAGACTACAATGAGCAGTTCTTC.